These 27 T cell receptor beta chains were all obtained from the same sample, sequenced in a study of blood T cell repertoires in COVID-19. Measured with immunoSEQ multiplex PCR; TCRdb has only the in-frame clones, and not every one. The sample consists of roughly 260,000 clones, 75% to 95% of them appearing once. The sequenced material came from PBMCs or T cells enriched from blood (not recorded which). The receptors shown here come from a woman aged 18-29 years who had recovered from COVID-19.

The chain has TRBV27 and TRBJ2-1, with D unclear. The CDR3 covers 16 residues. The ends were cut back, 4 bases at V and 9 bases at J, with 22 bases in the middle. CDR1 and CDR2 (germline): MNHEY, SMNVEV (reference sequence). In DNA, the CDR3 is TGTGCCAGCAGTTCACCGACGAGGATGTGGAACGGTGAGCAGTTCTTC. Amino acids: CASSSPTRMWNGEQFF.

The chain employs TRBV5-4 and TRBJ2-3; 9 bases align to TRBD2. Germline-derived CDR1 and CDR2 are SGHNT and YYREEE (reference sequence). The CDR3 extends over 15 amino acids. The V segment lost 2 bases and the J segment 2 bases; nucleotides outside the gene matches: 3. CDR3 nucleotides: TGTGCCAGCAGCTTTGGCGGGAGGGTCACAGATACGCAGTATTTT. It translates to CASSFGGRVTDTQYF.

The V gene is TRBV5-4, the J gene TRBJ1-2; TRBD1 might be the D (5 bases). V lost 0 bases to trimming and J lost 2 bases, with 11 bases between them. This CDR3 is 15 amino acids long. Germline-derived CDR1 and CDR2 are SGHNT and YYREEE (reference sequence). CDR3 in DNA: TGTGCCAGCAGCTTGGCCGGCAGGGTAAACTATGGCTACACCTTC. Translating gives CASSLAGRVNYGYTF.

In nucleotides, the CDR3 is TGTGCCAGCGGACGGACAGTTAGCAATCAGCCCCAGCATTTT. It translates to CASGRTVSNQPQHF. The genes are TRBV3-1 (or the pseudogene TRBV3-2) and TRBJ1-5; TRBD1 is a possible D gene (6 bases). Germline loops: CDR1 LGHDT, CDR2 YNNKEL (reference sequence). V was trimmed by 8 bases and J by 0 bases, leaving 11 bases between them. The CDR3 has 14 amino acids.

This clone was picked up one time. The chain couples TRBV7-3 to TRBJ2-7, with no clear D. Germline V lookup: CDR1 SGHTA, CDR2 FQGTGA. V lost 5 bases, J lost 1 base, and 15 bases lay in between. The CDR3 runs to 15 residues. The CDR3 reads CASSHRGDGSYEQYF. The CDR3 DNA follows: TGTGCCAGCAGCCACCGAGGTGACGGATCCTACGAGCAGTACTTC.

The chain couples TRBV7-9 to TRBJ2-1; D may be TRBD2 (7 bases). CDR3 length equals 16 residues. V lost 4 bases and J 0 bases, leaving 13 bases between the germline ends. CDR1 SEHNR and CDR2 FQNEAQ come from the germline V gene (reference sequence). The CDR3 here is CASSSAGASSYNEQFF. In DNA form, the CDR3 reads TGTGCCAGCAGCTCGGCGGGGGCGAGCTCCTACAATGAGCAGTTCTTC.

The chain uses TRBV7-2 and TRBJ2-3; 11 nucleotides match TRBD2. From germline, CDR1 is SGHTA and CDR2 FQGNSA. The CDR3 contains 16 residues. J gave up 0 bases and V 1 base, and 0 bases lay outside the gene matches. The CDR3 loop reads CASSLGTSGSTDTQYF. For the CDR3, the DNA is TGTGCCAGCAGCTTAGGGACTAGCGGGAGCACAGATACGCAGTATTTT.

The chain joins TRBV10-3 to TRBJ2-7; 8 bases fit TRBD1. V lost 4 bases to trimming and J lost 0 bases; unmatched junction nucleotides: 8. The CDR3 is 16 amino acids. Germline V gene lookup returns CDR1 ENHRY and CDR2 SYGVKD. This chain's CDR3 is CAISGMTTGVSYEQYF. The DNA of the CDR3 is TGTGCCATCAGTGGGATGACGACAGGGGTCTCCTACGAGCAGTACTTC.

The V call is TRBV4-1, the J call TRBJ1-2; TRBD1 is a possible D gene (6 bases). V lost 2 bases and J lost 5, with 18 bases in between. The CDR3 consists of 16 residues. In germline, CDR1 is MGHRA, CDR2 YSYEKL. In nucleotides, the CDR3 is TGCGCCAGCAGCCAACCCCTACGTAGGGGGTTGTATGGCTACACCTTC. Translation: CASSQPLRRGLYGYTF.

This chain uses TRBV6-5 with TRBJ1-2; 9 positions agree with TRBD1. The V gene end was trimmed by 7 bases and the J gene end by 4 bases; junction bases not matched to a gene: 7. The germline gives CDR1 MNHEY, CDR2 SVGAGI. The CDR3 has 14 amino acids. CDR3 sequence: CASITGQGSYGYTF. CDR3 DNA: TGTGCCAGCATCACAGGACAGGGGAGCTATGGCTACACCTTC.

The chain has TRBV7-2 and TRBJ2-7, with a weak D call TRBD2 (5 bases). The CDR3 loop spans 9 amino acids. Germline CDR1 SGHTA, CDR2 FQGNSA. The DNA for the CDR3 is TGTGCTTCCCGGGGCGAGCAGTACTTC. Its translation is CASRGEQYF.

V and J are TRBV18 and TRBJ1-6; tentative D call: TRBD1 (5 bases). The ends were cut back, 2 bases at V and 7 bases at J, with 12 bases in the middle. The CDR3 sequence is 15 residues long. CDR1 KGHSH and CDR2 LQKENI come from the germline V gene. Here the CDR3 reads CASSPRGIRNSPLHF. In DNA form, the CDR3 reads TGTGCCAGCTCACCAAGGGGTATTCGGAATTCACCCCTCCACTTT.

The chain joins TRBV7-2 to TRBJ2-5, with 9 bases lining up with TRBD2. There are 16 residues in the CDR3. V shed 1 base and J 0 bases; nucleotides not matched to a gene: 3. CDR1 and CDR2 (germline): SGHTA, FQGNSA. CDR3 residues: CASSLGLADYQETQYF. CDR3 bases: TGTGCCAGCAGCTTAGGACTAGCGGACTACCAAGAGACCCAGTACTTC.

In its sample, this clone was seen once. The J gene is TRBJ2-2, the V gene TRBV11-2, with TRBD2 matching over 8 bases. V dropped 1 base and J dropped 7; count of bases not matched to a gene: 11. Germline CDR1 and CDR2: SGHAT and FQNNGV. This CDR3 has 17 amino acids. CDR3 protein: CASSLVGRAGGGGELFF. The CDR3 DNA follows: TGTGCCAGCAGCTTAGTCGGGAGGGCCGGGGGAGGCGGGGAGCTGTTTTTT.

The chain joins TRBV7-3 to TRBJ1-1; D may be TRBD1 (6 bases). CDR3 length equals 13 residues. The V and J ends lost 0 bases and 7 bases respectively, with 9 bases between them. Germline CDR1 is SGHTA and CDR2 is FQGTGA. The CDR3 coding sequence is TGTGCCAGCAGCTTAACCCGGACAGATGAAGCTTTCTTT. This sequence encodes CASSLTRTDEAFF. Full variable domain (missing parts from reference TRBV7-3 and TRBJ1-1): GAGVSQTPSNKVTEKGKYVELRCDPISGHTALYWYRQSLGQGPEFLIYFQGTGAADDSGLPNDRFFAVRPEGSVSTLKIQRTERGDSAVYLCASSLTRTDEAFFGQGTRLTVV.

The genes are TRBV21-1 and TRBJ1-1; the table's D call TRBD1 went unverified against the DNA. TRBV21-1 is an annotated pseudogene. There are 14 residues in the CDR3. The CDR3 loop reads CASSKGQGATEAFF. Written as DNA, the CDR3 is TGTGCCAGCAGCAAAGGTCAGGGGGCCACTGAAGCTTTCTTT.

This chain joins TRBV9 and TRBJ1-3, with 9 bases identical to TRBD1. V lost 4 bases to trimming and J lost 0 bases; unmatched junction nucleotides: 8. The CDR3 consists of 17 residues. Per germline, CDR1 SGDLS and CDR2 YYNGEE. The CDR3 DNA reads TGTGCCAGCAGCCCTAGGGACAGGGCTCGCTCTGGAAACACCATATATTTT. It encodes CASSPRDRARSGNTIYF. Full variable domain (rest looked up from reference TRBV9 and TRBJ1-3): DSGVTQTPKHLITATGQRVTLRCSPRSGDLSVYWYQQSLDQGLQFLIQYYNGEERAKGNILERFSAQQFPDLHSELNLSSLELGDSALYFCASSPRDRARSGNTIYFGEGSWLTVV.

The chain is built from TRBV12-5 and TRBJ2-7; TRBD1 aligns across 9 bases. Germline trimming cut 1 base from V and 6 bases from J; bases unmatched to any gene: 4. The CDR3 has 14 amino acids. Per germline, CDR1 LGHNT and CDR2 FRNRAP. This chain's CDR3 is CASGLDGQGREQYF. In DNA, the CDR3 is TGTGCTAGTGGTTTGGACGGACAGGGGCGCGAGCAGTACTTC.

The genes are TRBV7-3 and TRBJ2-1, with TRBD2 identical over 10 bases. The CDR3 sequence is 15 residues long. The V segment lost 3 bases and the J segment 7 bases; nucleotides outside the gene matches: 6. CDR1 is SGHTA, CDR2 FQGTGA, per germline. CDR3 nucleotide sequence: TGTGCCAGCAGCTTGGCCCTAGCGGGGGTAAATGAGCAGTTCTTC. It translates to CASSLALAGVNEQFF.

The J gene is TRBJ1-2, the V gene TRBV6-2 or TRBV6-3; TRBD1 aligns across 9 bases. Germline V gene data show CDR1 as MNHEY and CDR2 as SVGEGT. The CDR3 totals 19 residues. V lost 6 bases and J lost 8; bases outside the gene matches: 25. The CDR3 is CASSPTAGQGLPIVRGYTF. The CDR3 nucleotides are TGTGCCAGCAGCCCTACGGCGGGACAGGGCCTTCCTATTGTACGCGGCTACACCTTC.

The chain couples TRBV5-5 to TRBJ2-1, with TRBD2 matching 14 bases. Germline assignment: CDR1 SGHKS and CDR2 YYEKEE (reference sequence). J gave up 2 bases and V 3 bases, and 10 bases lay outside the gene matches. This CDR3 contains 19 residues. In DNA form, the CDR3 reads TGTGCCAGCAGCTCGGTCGGGACTAGCGGGAGTACCCCCTACAATGAGCAGTTCTTC. It translates to CASSSVGTSGSTPYNEQFF.

V is TRBV28 and J is TRBJ1-5; perhaps TRBD1 as D (5 bases). CDR3 length equals 13 residues. V was shortened by 3 bases and J by 4 bases, with 7 bases between the two germline ends. Germline V CDR1 and CDR2: MDHEN, SYDVKM. CDR3 nucleotide sequence: TGTGCCAGCAGTTTTGGGGGGAATCAGCCCCAGCATTTT. Translating it yields CASSFGGNQPQHF.

CDR3 DNA: TGTGCCAGCAGCCCTCTGACAGCTAACTATGGCTACACCTTC. As protein: CASSPLTANYGYTF. This chain connects TRBV5-5 to TRBJ1-2, with D maybe TRBD1 (5 bases). The CDR3 spans 14 residues. Germline CDR1 reads SGHKS; CDR2 reads YYEKEE (reference sequence). V was shortened by 4 bases and J by 0 bases, with 10 bases between the two germline ends.

The chain recombines TRBV11-1 with TRBJ2-5; no definite D call. V was trimmed by 1 base and J by 7 bases, leaving 7 bases between them. The CDR3 is 12 residues long. The V gene's germline CDR1 is SGHAT and CDR2 FQDESV (reference sequence). CDR3 coding DNA: TGTGCCAGCAGCTTAGTAGCTACGACCCAGTACTTC. It encodes CASSLVATTQYF.

This clone has just one count. V gene TRBV20-1 combines with J gene TRBJ2-5; D is possibly TRBD1 (5 bases). The CDR3 contains 15 residues. The germline V gene has CDR1 DFQATT and CDR2 SNEGSKA (reference sequence). V was clipped by 3 bases and J by 1 base, with 15 bases between them. The CDR3 loop is CSASSAEQAQETQYF. CDR3 in DNA: TGCAGTGCTAGTAGTGCGGAACAGGCCCAAGAGACCCAGTACTTC.

The V and J genes are TRBV11-3 and TRBJ1-1; 7 bases are a match to TRBD1. In germline, CDR1 is SGHNT, CDR2 YENEEA. V lost 5 bases and J lost 2; bases outside the gene matches: 17. The CDR3 runs 18 residues. CDR3 region: CASSRQEVTGAINTEAFF. CDR3 nucleotides: TGTGCCAGCAGCCGTCAGGAGGTTACAGGGGCGATCAACACTGAAGCTTTCTTT. Full variable domain (remainder filled in from reference TRBV11-3 and TRBJ1-1): EAGVVQSPRYKIIEKKQPVAFWCNPISGHNTLYWYLQNLGQGPELLIRYENEEAVDDSQLPKDRFSAERLKGVDSTLKIQPAELGDSAVYLCASSRQEVTGAINTEAFFGQGTRLTVV.

The chain couples TRBV5-1 to TRBJ2-3; the D gene is possibly TRBD1 (5 bases). The ends were cut back, 0 bases at V and 0 bases at J, with 11 bases in the middle. Germline CDR1 reads SGHRS; CDR2 reads YFSETQ. The CDR3 loop spans 16 amino acids. Here the CDR3 DNA reads TGCGCCAGCAGCTTGGAGGGGCAGGGAAGCACAGATACGCAGTATTTT. Protein: CASSLEGQGSTDTQYF.